This T cell receptor beta chain was sequenced in a study of control samples from healthy donors and cancer patients. The V gene's germline CDR1 is LGHNT and CDR2 FRNRAP. J gave up 0 bases and V 6 bases, and 4 bases lay outside the gene matches. CDR3 length equals 15 residues. Using immunoSEQ multiplex PCR, the repertoire was profiled, and TCRdb retains in-frame clones only, with some absent. The profile shows roughly 190,000 clones, 91% of them singletons. The chain has TRBV12-5 and TRBJ2-3; 9 nucleotides align to TRBD1. The sequenced material came from blood. This receptor was taken from a woman aged 25 to 39 in good health. For the CDR3, the DNA is TGTGCTAGTGGCCGGACAGGGGACAGCACAGATACGCAGTATTTT. It translates to CASGRTGDSTDTQYF.